This T cell receptor beta chain derives from a study of blood T cells in healthy people across ages. Together with a sample-barcoded 5' primer, a J-beta primer mix was included in a second PCR lasting about 6 to 11 cycles. TCRdb re-called the 5' RACE reads with MiXCR, one entry per CDR3 protein. The sample shows over a million distinct CDR3 sequences, more than 40% of them seen only once. Study-level findings and limits: Roughly linear declines in TCR beta diversity per million T cells occurred with age.

Comments on this clonotype: Its antigen is not identified.

V was shortened by 0 bases and J by 5 bases, with 5 bases between the two germline ends. Germline assignment: CDR1 SGDLS and CDR2 YYNGEE. The CDR3 spans 12 residues. The sequence was collected from an older woman in good health. The genes are TRBV9 and TRBJ2-5; D remains unclear. Input material: blood. In DNA, the CDR3 is TGTGCCAGCAGCGTAGATTCGGAGACCCAGTACTTC. Translated, it gives CASSVDSETQYF.